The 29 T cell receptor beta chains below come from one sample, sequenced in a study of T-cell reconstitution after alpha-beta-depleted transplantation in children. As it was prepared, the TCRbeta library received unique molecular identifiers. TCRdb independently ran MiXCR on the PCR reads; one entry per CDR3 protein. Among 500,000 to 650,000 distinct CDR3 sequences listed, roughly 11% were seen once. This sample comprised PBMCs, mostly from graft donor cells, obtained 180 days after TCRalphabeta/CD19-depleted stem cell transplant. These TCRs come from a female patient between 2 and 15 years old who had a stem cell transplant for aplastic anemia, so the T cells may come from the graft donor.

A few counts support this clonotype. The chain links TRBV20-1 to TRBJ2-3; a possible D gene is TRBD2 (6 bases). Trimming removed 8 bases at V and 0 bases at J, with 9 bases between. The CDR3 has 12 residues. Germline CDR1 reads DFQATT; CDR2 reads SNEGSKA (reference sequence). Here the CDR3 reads CSRSGSTDTQYF. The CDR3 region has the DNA TGCAGTCGCAGCGGGAGCACAGATACGCAGTATTTT.

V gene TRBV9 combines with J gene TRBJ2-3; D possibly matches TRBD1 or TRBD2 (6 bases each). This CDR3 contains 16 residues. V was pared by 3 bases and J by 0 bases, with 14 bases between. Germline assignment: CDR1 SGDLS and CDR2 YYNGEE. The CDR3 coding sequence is TGTGCCAGCAGCGCGGCGGGACATTCTAGCACAGATACGCAGTATTTT. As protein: CASSAAGHSSTDTQYF. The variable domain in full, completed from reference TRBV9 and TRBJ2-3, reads DSGVTQTPKHLITATGQRVTLRCSPRSGDLSVYWYQQSLDQGLQFLIQYYNGEERAKGNILERFSAQQFPDLHSELNLSSLELGDSALYFCASSAAGHSSTDTQYFGPGTRLTVL.

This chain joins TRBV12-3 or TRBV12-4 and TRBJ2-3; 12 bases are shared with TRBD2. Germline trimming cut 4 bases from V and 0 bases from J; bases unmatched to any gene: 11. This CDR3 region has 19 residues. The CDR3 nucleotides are TGTGCCAGCAGTTCTATAATTGGACTAGCGGGGCCTAGCACAGATACGCAGTATTTT. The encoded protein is CASSSIIGLAGPSTDTQYF.

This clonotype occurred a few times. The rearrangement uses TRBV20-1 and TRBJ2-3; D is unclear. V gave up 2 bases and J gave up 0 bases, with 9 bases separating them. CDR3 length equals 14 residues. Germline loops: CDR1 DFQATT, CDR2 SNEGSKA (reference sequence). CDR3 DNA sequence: TGCAGTGCTAGATCCTCCGCTAGCACAGATACGCAGTATTTT. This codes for CSARSSASTDTQYF.

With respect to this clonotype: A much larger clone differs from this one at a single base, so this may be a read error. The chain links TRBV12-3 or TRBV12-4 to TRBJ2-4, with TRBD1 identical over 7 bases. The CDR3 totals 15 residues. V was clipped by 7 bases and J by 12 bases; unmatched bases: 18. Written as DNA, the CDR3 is TGTGCCAGCAATCTAGAAGGGGGCAGGCTGGGCAGTCAGTACTTC. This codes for CASNLEGGRLGSQYF.

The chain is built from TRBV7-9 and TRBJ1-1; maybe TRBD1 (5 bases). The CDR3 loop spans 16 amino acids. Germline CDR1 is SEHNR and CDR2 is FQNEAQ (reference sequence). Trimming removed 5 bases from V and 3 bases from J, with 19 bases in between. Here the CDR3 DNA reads TGTGCCAGCAGCCCACCCGTTAAGGGGAGTGACACTGAAGCTTTCTTT. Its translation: CASSPPVKGSDTEAFF. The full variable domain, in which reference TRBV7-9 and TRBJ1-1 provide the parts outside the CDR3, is DTGVSQNPRHKITKRGQNVTFRCDPISEHNRLYWYRQTLGQGPEFLTYFQNEAQLEKSRLLSDRFSAERPKGSFSTLEIQRTEQGDSAMYLCASSPPVKGSDTEAFFGQGTRLTVV.

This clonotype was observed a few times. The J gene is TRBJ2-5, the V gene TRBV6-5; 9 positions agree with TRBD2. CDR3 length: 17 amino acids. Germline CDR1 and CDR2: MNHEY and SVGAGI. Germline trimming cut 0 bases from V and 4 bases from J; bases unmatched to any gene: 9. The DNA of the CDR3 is TGTGCCAGCAGTTACTCGAGAGGCGGGAGGGCCAGAGAGACCCAGTACTTC. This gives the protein CASSYSRGGRARETQYF.

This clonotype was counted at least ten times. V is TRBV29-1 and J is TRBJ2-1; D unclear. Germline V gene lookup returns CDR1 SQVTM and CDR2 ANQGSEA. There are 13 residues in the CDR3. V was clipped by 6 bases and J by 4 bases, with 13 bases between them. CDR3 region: CSVTRGAYNEQFF. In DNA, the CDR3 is TGCAGCGTCACCCGAGGAGCTTACAATGAGCAGTTCTTC.

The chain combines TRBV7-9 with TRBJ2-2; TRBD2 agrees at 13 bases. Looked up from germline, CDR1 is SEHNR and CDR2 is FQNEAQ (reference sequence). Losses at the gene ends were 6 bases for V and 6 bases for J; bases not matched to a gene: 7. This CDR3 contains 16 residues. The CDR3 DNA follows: TGTGCCAGCAGTTCCAGGACTAGCGGGAGTTCCGGGGAGCTGTTTTTT. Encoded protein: CASSSRTSGSSGELFF.

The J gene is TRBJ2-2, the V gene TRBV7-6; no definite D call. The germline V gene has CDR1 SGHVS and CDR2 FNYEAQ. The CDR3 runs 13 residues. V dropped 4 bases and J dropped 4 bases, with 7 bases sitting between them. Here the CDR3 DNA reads TGTGCCAGCAGCTCCCGGTCCACCGGGGAGCTGTTTTTT. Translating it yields CASSSRSTGELFF.

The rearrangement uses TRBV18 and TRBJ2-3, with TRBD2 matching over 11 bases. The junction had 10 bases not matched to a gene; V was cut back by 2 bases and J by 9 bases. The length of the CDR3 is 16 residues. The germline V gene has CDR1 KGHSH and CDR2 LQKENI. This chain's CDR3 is CASSPTSGSPPGTQYF. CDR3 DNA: TGTGCCAGCTCACCAACTAGCGGGAGTCCGCCCGGCACGCAGTATTTT.

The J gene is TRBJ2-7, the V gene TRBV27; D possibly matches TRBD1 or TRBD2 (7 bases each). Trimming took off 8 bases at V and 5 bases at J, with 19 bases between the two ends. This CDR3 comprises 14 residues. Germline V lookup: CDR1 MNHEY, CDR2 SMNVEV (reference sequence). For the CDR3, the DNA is TGTGCCAGCGCAGGGGGGGACCGACCGAACGAGCAGTACGTC. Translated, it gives CASAGGDRPNEQYV.

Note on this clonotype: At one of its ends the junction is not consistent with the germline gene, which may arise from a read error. The CDR3 spells CAISLWSFQETQYF. CDR3 nucleotides: TGTGCCATCAGCTTGTGGTCATTTCAAGAGACCCAGTACTTC. The chain has TRBV5-4 and TRBJ2-5; unclear D gene. In germline, CDR1 is SGHNT, CDR2 YYREEE (reference sequence). This CDR3 is built from 14 residues.

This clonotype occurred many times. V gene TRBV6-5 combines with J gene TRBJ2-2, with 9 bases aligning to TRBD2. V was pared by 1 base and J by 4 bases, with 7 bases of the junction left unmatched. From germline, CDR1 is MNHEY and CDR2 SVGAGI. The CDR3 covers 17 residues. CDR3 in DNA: TGTGCCAGCAGTTACTTAGGGACTAGCCCTATCACCGGGGAGCTGTTTTTT. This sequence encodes CASSYLGTSPITGELFF.

The CDR3 is CASSQGLPGDTQYF. DNA of the CDR3: TGTGCCAGCAGTCAAGGACTGCCTGGGGATACGCAGTATTTT. V usage is TRBV5-8 and J usage is TRBJ2-3, with a weak D call TRBD2 (5 bases). Germline V CDR1 and CDR2: SGHTS, YDEGEE. V gave up 5 bases and J gave up 6 bases, with 16 bases separating them. The CDR3 consists of 14 residues. Full variable domain (outside the CDR3, taken from reference TRBV5-8 and TRBJ2-3): EAGVTQSPTHLIKTRGQQATLRCSPISGHTSVYWYQQALGLGLQFLLWYDEGEERNRGNFPPRFSGRQFPNYSSELNVNALELEDSALYLCASSQGLPGDTQYFGPGTRLTVL.

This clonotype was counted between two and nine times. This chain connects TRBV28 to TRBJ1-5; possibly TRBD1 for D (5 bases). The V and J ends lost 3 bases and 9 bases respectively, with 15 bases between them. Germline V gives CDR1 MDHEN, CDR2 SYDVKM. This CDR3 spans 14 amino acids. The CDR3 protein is CASSFGAGIGPQHF. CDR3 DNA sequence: TGTGCCAGCAGTTTTGGGGCCGGAATCGGGCCCCAGCATTTT.

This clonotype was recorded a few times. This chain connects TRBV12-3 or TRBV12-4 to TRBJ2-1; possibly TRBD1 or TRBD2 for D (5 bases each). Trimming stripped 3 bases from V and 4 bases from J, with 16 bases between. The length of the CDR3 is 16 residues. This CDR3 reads CASSFRDHQGYNEQFF. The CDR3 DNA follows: TGTGCCAGCAGTTTTCGGGACCATCAGGGATACAATGAGCAGTTCTTC.

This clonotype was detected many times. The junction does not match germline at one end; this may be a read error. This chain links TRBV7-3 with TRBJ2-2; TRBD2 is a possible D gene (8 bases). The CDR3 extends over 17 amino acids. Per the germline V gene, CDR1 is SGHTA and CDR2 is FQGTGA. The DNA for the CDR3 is TGTGCCAGCTGCTTCCAGGGGGTAGCGGGGTGCACCGGGGAGCTGTTTTTT. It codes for CASCFQGVAGCTGELFF.

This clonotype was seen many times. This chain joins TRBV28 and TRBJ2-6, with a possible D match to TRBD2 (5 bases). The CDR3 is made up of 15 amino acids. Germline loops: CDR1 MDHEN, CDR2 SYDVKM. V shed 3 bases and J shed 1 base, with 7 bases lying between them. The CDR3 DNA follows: TGTGCCAGCAGTTTCTCGGGGTCTGGGGCCAACGTCCTGACTTTC. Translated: CASSFSGSGANVLTF.

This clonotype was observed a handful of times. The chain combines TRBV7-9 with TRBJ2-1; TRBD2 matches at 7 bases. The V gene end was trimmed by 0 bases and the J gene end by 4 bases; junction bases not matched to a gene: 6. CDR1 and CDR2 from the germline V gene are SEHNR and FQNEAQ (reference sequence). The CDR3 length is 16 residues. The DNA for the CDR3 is TGTGCCAGCAGCTTAGCCCTAGCGGACAAATACAATGAGCAGTTCTTC. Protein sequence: CASSLALADKYNEQFF.

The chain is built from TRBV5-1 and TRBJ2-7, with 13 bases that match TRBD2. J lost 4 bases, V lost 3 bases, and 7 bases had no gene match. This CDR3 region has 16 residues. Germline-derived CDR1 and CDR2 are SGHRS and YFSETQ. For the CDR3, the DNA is TGCGCCAGCAGCTCCTCCAGGACTAGCGGGGGATACGAGCAGTACTTC. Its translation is CASSSSRTSGGYEQYF.

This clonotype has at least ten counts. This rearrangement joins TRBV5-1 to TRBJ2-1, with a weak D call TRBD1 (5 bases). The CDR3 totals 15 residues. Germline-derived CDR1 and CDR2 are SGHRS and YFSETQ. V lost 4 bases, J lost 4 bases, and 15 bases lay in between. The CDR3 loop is CASSTPAGSYNEQFF. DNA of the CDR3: TGCGCCAGCAGCACGCCGGCAGGGTCGTACAATGAGCAGTTCTTC. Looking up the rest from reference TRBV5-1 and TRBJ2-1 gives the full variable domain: KAGVTQTPRYLIKTRGQQVTLSCSPISGHRSVSWYQQTPGQGLQFLFEYFSETQRNKGNFPGRFSGRQFSNSRSEMNVSTLELGDSALYLCASSTPAGSYNEQFFGPGTRLTVL.

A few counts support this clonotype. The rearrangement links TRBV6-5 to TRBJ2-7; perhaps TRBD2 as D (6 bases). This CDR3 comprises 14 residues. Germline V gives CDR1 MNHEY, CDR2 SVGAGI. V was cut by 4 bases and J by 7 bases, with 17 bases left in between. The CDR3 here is CASSSPGPRGEQYF. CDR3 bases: TGTGCCAGCAGTTCCCCGGGACCTCGGGGGGAGCAGTACTTC.

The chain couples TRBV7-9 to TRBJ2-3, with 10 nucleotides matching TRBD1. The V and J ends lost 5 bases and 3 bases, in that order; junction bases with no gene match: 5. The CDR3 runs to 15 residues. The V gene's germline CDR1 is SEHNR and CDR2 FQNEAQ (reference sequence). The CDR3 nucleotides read TGTGCCAGCAGCCCTCGACAGGGGGCGACAGATACGCAGTATTTT. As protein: CASSPRQGATDTQYF. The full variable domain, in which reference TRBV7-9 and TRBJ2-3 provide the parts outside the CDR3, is DTGVSQNPRHKITKRGQNVTFRCDPISEHNRLYWYRQTLGQGPEFLTYFQNEAQLEKSRLLSDRFSAERPKGSFSTLEIQRTEQGDSAMYLCASSPRQGATDTQYFGPGTRLTVL.

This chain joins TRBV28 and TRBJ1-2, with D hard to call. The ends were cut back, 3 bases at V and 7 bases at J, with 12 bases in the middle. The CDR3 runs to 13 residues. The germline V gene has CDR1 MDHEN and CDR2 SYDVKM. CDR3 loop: CASSFGEGCGYTF. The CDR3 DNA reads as TGTGCCAGCAGTTTCGGGGAAGGCTGTGGCTACACCTTC.

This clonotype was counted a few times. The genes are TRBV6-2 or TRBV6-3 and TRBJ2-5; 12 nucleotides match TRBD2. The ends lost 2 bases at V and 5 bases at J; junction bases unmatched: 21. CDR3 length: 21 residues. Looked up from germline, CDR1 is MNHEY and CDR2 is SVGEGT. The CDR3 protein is CASSYAASGRATVQSLETQYF. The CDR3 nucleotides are TGTGCCAGCAGTTACGCCGCTAGCGGGAGGGCAACCGTTCAATCGCTCGAGACCCAGTACTTC.

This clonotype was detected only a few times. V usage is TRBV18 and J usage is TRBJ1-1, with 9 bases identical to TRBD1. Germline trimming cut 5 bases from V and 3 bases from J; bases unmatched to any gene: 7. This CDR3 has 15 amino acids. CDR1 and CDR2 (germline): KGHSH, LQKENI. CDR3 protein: CASSMAGTGYTEAFF. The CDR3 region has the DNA TGTGCCAGCTCAATGGCCGGGACAGGGTACACTGAAGCTTTCTTT.

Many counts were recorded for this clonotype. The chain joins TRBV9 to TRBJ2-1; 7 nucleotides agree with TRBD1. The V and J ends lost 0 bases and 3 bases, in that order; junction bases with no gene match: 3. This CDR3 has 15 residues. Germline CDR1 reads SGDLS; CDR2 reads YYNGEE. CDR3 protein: CASSVEGQSYNEQFF. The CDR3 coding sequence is TGTGCCAGCAGCGTAGAGGGACAGAGCTACAATGAGCAGTTCTTC.

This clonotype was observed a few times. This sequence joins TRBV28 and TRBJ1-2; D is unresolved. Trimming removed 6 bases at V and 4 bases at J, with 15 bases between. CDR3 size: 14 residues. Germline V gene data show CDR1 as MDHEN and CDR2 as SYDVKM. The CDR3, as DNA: TGTGCCAGCAGACGCGCGGGCGGGAGCTATGGCTACACCTTC. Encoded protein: CASRRAGGSYGYTF.